This TCR beta chain was sequenced in a study of Tregs in tolerant kidney transplant recipients. Study results and limitations: Activated donor B cell expansion appeared to reveal the most relevant donor-specific TCRbeta repertoire. Validation in larger populations is needed because few patients were studied.

The CDR3 spans 15 residues. V was pared by 2 bases and J by 3 bases, with 3 bases of the junction left unmatched. Germline V lookup: CDR1 KGHSH, CDR2 LQKENI. Generated by immunoSEQ multiplex PCR, the TCRdb table keeps only in-frame clones and is missing some. The sample contains more than 70,000 clones, more than 85% of which appear only once. As to this clone: Its antigen is unidentified.

Recipients received nonmyeloablative bone marrow transplants from related graft donors, with transient mixed chimerism. Unstimulated Tregs (CD4+CD25+CD127-) and CD4+CD25- non-Tregs were sorted from PBMCs. This chain joins TRBV18 and TRBJ2-3, with 9 bases fitting TRBD2. The sequence came from a human patient who received a combined kidney and bone marrow transplant. Some T cells may possibly be graft donor cells. The specimen was CD4+ T cells from blood (PBMCs), collected 24 months after the transplant. The CDR3 sequence: CASSPLAGGTDTQYF. CDR3 coding DNA: TGTGCCAGCTCACCATTGGCGGGAGGGACAGATACGCAGTATTTT.